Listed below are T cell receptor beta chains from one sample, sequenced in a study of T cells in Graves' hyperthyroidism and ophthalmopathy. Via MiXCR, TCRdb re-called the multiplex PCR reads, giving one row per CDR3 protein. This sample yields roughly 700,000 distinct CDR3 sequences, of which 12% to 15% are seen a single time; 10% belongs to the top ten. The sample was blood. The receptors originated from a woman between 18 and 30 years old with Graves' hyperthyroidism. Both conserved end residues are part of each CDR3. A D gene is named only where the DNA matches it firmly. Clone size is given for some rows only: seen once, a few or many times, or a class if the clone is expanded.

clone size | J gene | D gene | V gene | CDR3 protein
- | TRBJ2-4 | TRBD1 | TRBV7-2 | CASSLGTHRGRAKNIQYF
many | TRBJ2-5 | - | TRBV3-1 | CASSQADQKTQYF
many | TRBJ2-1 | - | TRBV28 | CASRTPLAPNEQFF
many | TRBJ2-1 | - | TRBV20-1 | CSASGLFPPGQNNEQFF
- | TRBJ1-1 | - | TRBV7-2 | CASSLYLRVGPPNTEAFF
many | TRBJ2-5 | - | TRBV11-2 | CASSFRGPQYF
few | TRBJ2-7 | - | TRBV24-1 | CATPPTYEQYF
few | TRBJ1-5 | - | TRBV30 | CAWSVRSWGHQPQHF
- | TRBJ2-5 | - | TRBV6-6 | CASSYSTREKETQYF
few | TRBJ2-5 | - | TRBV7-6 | CASSLELAAETQYF
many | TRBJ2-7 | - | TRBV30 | CAWSYRDPASEQYF
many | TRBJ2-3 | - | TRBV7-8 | CASSLAEPVGDTQYF
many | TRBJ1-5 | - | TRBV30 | CAWKSYGNQPQHF
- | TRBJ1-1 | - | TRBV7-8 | CASSTRTGTEAFF
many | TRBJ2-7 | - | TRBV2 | CASRVRGEGSYEQYF
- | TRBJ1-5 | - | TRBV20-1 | CSARQSGNQPQHF